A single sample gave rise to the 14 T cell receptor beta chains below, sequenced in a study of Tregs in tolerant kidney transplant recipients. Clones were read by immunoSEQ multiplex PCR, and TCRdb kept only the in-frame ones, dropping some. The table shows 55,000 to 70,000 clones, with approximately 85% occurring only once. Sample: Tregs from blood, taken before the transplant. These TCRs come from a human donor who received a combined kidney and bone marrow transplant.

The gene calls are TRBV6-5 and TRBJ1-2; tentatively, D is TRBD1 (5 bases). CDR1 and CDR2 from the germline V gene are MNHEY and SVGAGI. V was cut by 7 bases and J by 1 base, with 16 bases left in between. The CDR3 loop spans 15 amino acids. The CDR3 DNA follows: TGTGCCAGCACCCGACGGGACTCCCGTAACTATGGCTACACCTTC. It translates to CASTRRDSRNYGYTF.

The CDR3 here is CASRLDRSVHGYTF. In DNA, the CDR3 is TGCGCCAGCCGCCTGGACAGGTCGGTACATGGCTACACCTTC. The chain joins TRBV5-1 to TRBJ1-2, with 7 nucleotides matching TRBD1. The junction had 12 bases not matched to a gene; V was cut back by 7 bases and J by 6 bases. Germline values: CDR1 SGHRS, CDR2 YFSETQ. This CDR3 comprises 14 residues.

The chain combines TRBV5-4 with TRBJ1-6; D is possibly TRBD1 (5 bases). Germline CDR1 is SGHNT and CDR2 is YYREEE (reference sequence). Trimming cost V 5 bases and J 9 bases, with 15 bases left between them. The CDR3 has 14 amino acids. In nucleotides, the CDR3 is TGTGCCAGCAGACCGGACCTCGGGGGTTCACCCCTCCACTTT. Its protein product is CASRPDLGGSPLHF.

The CDR3: CASSQQSYGYTF. DNA of the CDR3: TGTGCCAGCAGTCAACAGAGCTATGGCTACACCTTC. The chain combines TRBV6-6 with TRBJ1-2; D not certain. CDR1 is MNHNY and CDR2 is SVGAGI in the germline V gene (reference sequence). CDR3 length: 12 amino acids. Trimming pared 5 bases from V and 4 bases from J, leaving 8 bases between.

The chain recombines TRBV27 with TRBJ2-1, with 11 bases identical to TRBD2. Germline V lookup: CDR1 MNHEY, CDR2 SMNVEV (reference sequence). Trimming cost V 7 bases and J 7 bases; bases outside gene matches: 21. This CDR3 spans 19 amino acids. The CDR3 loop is CASTLLPPGLADRRNEQFF. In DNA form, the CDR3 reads TGTGCCAGCACTCTTCTCCCGCCGGGACTAGCGGACCGAAGGAATGAGCAGTTCTTC.

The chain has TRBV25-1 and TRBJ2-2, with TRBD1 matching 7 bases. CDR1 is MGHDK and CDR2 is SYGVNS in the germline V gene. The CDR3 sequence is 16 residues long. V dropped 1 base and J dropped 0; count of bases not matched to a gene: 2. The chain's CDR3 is CASSELGGANTGELFF. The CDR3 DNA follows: TGTGCCAGCAGTGAATTAGGGGGCGCGAACACCGGGGAGCTGTTTTTT.

CDR3 in amino acids: CASSLGAGSPLHF. The DNA of the CDR3 is TGTGCCAGCAGCTTGGGGGCAGGTTCACCCCTCCACTTT. The chain recombines TRBV11-2 with TRBJ1-6; possibly TRBD1 for D (6 bases). V was cut by 3 bases and J by 9 bases, with 9 bases left in between. Germline CDR1 SGHAT, CDR2 FQNNGV. This CDR3 has 13 amino acids. Supplemented by reference TRBV11-2 and TRBJ1-6, the full variable domain reads EAGVAQSPRYKIIEKRQSVAFWCNPISGHATLYWYQQILGQGPKLLIQFQNNGVVDDSQLPKDRFSAERLKGVDSTLKIQPAKLEDSAVYLCASSLGAGSPLHFGNGTRLTVT.

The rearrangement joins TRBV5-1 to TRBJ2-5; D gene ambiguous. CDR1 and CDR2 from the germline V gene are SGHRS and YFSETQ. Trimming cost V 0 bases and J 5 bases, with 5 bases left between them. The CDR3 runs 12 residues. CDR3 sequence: CASSLAAETQYF. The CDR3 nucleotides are TGCGCCAGCAGCTTGGCTGCTGAGACCCAGTACTTC.

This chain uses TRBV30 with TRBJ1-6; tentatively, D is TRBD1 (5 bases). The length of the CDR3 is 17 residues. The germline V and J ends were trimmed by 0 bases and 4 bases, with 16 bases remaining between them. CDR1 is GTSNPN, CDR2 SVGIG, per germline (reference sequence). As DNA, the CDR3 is TGTGCCTGGAGTGTATCACTTAAGGACACGTATAATTCACCCCTCCACTTT. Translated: CAWSVSLKDTYNSPLHF. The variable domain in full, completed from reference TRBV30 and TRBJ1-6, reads SQTIHQWPATLVQPVGSPLSLECTVEGTSNPNLYWYRQAAGRGLQLLFYSVGIGQISSEVPQNLSASRPQDRQFILSSKKLLLSDSGFYLCAWSVSLKDTYNSPLHFGNGTRLTVT.

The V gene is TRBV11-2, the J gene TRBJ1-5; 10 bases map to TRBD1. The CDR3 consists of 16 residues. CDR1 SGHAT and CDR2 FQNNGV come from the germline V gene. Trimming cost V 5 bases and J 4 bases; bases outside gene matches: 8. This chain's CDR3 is CASSPGDRGSNQPQHF. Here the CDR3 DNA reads TGTGCCAGCAGCCCAGGGGACAGGGGCTCTAATCAGCCCCAGCATTTT.

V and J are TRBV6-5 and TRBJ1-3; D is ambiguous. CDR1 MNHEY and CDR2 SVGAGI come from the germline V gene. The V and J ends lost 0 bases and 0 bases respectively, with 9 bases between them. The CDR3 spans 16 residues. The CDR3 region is CASSYSAGSSGNTIYF. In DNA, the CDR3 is TGTGCCAGCAGTTACTCGGCAGGCTCCTCTGGAAACACCATATATTTT.

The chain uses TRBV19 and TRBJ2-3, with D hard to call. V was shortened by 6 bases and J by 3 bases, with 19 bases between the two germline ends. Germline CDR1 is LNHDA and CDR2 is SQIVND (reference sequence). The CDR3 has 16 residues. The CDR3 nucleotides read TGTGCCAGTAGGGAAATAGGTGGTCAGTTAACAGATACGCAGTATTTT. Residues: CASREIGGQLTDTQYF.

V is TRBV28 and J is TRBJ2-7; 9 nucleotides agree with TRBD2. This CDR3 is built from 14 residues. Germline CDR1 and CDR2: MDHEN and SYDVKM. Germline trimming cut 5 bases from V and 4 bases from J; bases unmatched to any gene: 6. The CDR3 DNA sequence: TGTGCCAGCAGTATACTAGCGGGCCCTTACGAGCAGTACTTC. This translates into CASSILAGPYEQYF. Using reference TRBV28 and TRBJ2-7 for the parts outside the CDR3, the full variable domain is DVKVTQSSRYLVKRTGEKVFLECVQDMDHENMFWYRQDPGLGLRLIYFSYDVKMKEKGDIPEGYSVSREKKERFSLILESASTNQTSMYLCASSILAGPYEQYFGPGTRLTVT.

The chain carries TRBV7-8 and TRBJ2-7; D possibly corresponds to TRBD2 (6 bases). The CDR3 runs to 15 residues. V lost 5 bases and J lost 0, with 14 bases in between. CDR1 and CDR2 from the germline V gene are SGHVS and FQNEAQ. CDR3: CASSIPGTGSYEQYF. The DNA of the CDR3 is TGTGCCAGCAGCATTCCCGGGACTGGCTCCTACGAGCAGTACTTC.